This T cell receptor (beta chain) was retrieved from a study of Graves' ophthalmopathy and Graves' hyperthyroidism. Study context: Peripheral blood sampling preceded any treatment and occurred at initial diagnosis.

Study-level points and caveats: A majority of expanded thyroid clonotypes exceeding 0.001 frequency were likewise present in blood.

The CDR3 runs 17 residues. The junction had 3 bases not matched to a gene; V was cut back by 3 bases and J by 1 base. Germline V CDR1 and CDR2: SNHLY, FYNNEI. Amplified material comprised TCR beta CDR3 regions derived from RNA transcripts. An opening RT-PCR round employed HTBI primers and preceded a second-round multiplex PCR. TCRdb fed the multiplex PCR reads into MiXCR, producing one record per CDR3 protein. The sample gives about 480,000 distinct CDR3 sequences, 13% to 15% of which show up once; more than 8.5% is in the top ten. With regard to this clonotype: What it binds is unknown.

Sequences were obtained from blood. The sequence derives from a woman aged 25 to 45 with Graves' ophthalmopathy. J is TRBJ2-4 and V is TRBV2; 13 bases fit TRBD2. DNA for the CDR3: TGTGCCAGCAGTGACCTGGGACTAGCGGGGGCCAAAAACATTCAGTACTTC. This gives the protein CASSDLGLAGAKNIQYF.